The next 2 T cell receptor beta chains were all read from a single sample in a study of healthy donors' naive CD4 and CD8 T cells. TCR libraries were built from 500 to 600 ng of total RNA by linear amplification. One entry per CDR3 protein results from TCRdb running MiXCR on the reads. The table records about 180,000 distinct CDR3 sequences, under 85% of them present only once. The specimen was naive CD4+ and CD8+ T cells sorted from blood, pooled from several donors. These receptors all stem from a pool of human donors in good health; the sample pools cells from several healthy donors.

The rearrangement links TRBV14 to TRBJ1-2; D remains unclear. V was cut by 1 base and J by 5 bases, with 2 bases left in between. Per germline, CDR1 SGHDN and CDR2 FVKESK. This CDR3 comprises 11 residues. Here the CDR3 reads CASSQAYGYTF. CDR3 bases: TGTGCCAGCAGCCAAGCTTATGGCTACACCTTC.

The V call is TRBV10-3, the J call TRBJ1-1; D is undetermined. The V end lost 6 bases, the J end lost 1 base, and 9 bases lay between the germline ends. CDR3 length: 13 amino acids. Germline-derived CDR1 and CDR2 are ENHRY and SYGVKD. CDR3 loop: CAIREQANTEAFF. The DNA for the CDR3 is TGTGCCATCAGAGAACAAGCGAACACTGAAGCTTTCTTT.